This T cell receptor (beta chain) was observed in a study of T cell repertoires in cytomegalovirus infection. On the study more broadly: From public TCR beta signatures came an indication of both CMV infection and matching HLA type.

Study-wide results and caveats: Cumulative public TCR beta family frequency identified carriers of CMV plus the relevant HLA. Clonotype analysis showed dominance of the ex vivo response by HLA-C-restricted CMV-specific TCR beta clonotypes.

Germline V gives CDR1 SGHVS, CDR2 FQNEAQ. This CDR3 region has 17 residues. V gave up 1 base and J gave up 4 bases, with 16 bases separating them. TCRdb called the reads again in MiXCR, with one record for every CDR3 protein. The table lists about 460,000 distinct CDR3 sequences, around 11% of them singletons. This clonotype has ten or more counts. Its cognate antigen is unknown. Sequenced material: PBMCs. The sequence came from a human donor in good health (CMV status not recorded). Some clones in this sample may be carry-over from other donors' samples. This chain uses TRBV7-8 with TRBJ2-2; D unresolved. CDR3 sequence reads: CASSLVSRARGTGELFF. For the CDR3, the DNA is TGTGCCAGCAGCTTAGTATCTAGGGCGCGAGGCACCGGGGAGCTGTTTTTT.